The T cell receptor (beta chain) under discussion was sequenced for a study of blood T cell repertoires in COVID-19. At the level of the study: Sources were T cells, B-cell-depleted T cells, or PBMCs; the material itself was cDNA or gDNA.

Assay used: immunoSEQ multiplex PCR; TCRdb lists only in-frame clones, some missing. The table includes 150,000 to 200,000 clones, more than 70% detected once. CDR1 is MDHEN and CDR2 is SYDVKM in the germline V gene. V lost 6 bases, J lost 2 bases, and 9 bases stayed unmatched. The CDR3 sequence is 15 residues long. Everyone who took part was about 18 to 90 years old, and they came from 24 US areas. This rearrangement joins TRBV28 to TRBJ1-1, with 7 bases lining up with TRBD1. Sequencing was carried out using PBMCs or T cells enriched from blood (not recorded which). The origin of this receptor is a woman aged 18-29 years who had recovered from COVID-19. The CDR3 spells CASRQGQSLNTEAFF. DNA for the CDR3: TGTGCCAGCAGGCAGGGACAGTCTCTTAACACTGAAGCTTTCTTT. The full variable domain, its missing parts supplied by reference TRBV28 and TRBJ1-1, is DVKVTQSSRYLVKRTGEKVFLECVQDMDHENMFWYRQDPGLGLRLIYFSYDVKMKEKGDIPEGYSVSREKKERFSLILESASTNQTSMYLCASRQGQSLNTEAFFGQGTRLTVV.